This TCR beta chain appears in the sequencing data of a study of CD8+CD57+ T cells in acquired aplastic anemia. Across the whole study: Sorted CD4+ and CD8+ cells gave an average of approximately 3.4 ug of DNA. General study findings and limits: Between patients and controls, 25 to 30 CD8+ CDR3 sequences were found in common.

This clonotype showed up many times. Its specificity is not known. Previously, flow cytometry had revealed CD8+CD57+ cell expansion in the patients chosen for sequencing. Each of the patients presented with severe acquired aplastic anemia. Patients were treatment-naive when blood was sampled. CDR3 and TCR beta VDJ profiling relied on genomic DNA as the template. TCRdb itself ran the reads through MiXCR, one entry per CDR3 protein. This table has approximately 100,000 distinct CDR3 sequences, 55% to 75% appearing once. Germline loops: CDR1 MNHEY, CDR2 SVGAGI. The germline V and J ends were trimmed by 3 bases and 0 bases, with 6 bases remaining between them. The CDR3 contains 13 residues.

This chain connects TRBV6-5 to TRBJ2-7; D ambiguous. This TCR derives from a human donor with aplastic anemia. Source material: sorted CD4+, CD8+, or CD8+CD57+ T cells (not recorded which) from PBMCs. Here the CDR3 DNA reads TGTGCCAGCAGTTATGACATCTCCTACGAGCAGTACTTC. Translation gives CASSYDISYEQYF.